This T cell receptor (beta chain) appears in the sequencing data of a study of blood T cells in healthy people across ages. Findings of the study overall: Both naive CD4+ cell counts and diversity were greater in long-lived donors than in aged donors.

Together with a sample-barcoded 5' primer, a J-beta primer mix was included in a second PCR lasting about 7 to 12 cycles. The authors tagged each cDNA molecule using a template-switch adaptor with 12 random nucleotides. TCRdb ran MiXCR on the 5' RACE reads and lists one entry per CDR3 protein. The sample lists under 1,000,000 distinct CDR3 sequences, about 42% occurring once. The V gene's germline CDR1 is SGHVS and CDR2 FQNEAQ. The CDR3 length is 14 residues. Concerning this clonotype: Its antigen remains unknown. Being one base from a much bigger clone, this may be a read error.

Sequencing input: blood. This receptor was identified in a man older than 75 in good health. The chain employs TRBV7-8 and TRBJ2-3; D not certain. The DNA of the CDR3 is TGTGCCAGCAGCTTAGACGGGTTCTCAGATACGCGGTATTTT. This sequence encodes CASSLDGFSDTRYF.